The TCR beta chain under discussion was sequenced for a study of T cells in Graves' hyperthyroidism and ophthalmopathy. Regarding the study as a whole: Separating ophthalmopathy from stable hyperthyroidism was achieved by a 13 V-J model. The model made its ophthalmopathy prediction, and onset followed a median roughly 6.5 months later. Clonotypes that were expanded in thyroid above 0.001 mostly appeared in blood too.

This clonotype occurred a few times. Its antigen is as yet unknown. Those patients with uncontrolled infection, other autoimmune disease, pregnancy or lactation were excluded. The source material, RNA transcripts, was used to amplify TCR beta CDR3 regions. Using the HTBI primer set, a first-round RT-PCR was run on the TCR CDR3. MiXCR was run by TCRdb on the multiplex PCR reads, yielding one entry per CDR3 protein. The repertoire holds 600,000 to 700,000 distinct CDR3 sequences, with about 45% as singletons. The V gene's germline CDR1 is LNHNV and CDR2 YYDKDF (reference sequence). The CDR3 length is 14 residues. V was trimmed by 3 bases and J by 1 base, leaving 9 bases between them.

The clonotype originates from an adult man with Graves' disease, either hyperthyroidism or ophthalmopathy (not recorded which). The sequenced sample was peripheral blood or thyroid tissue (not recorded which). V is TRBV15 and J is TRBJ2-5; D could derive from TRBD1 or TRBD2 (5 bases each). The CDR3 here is CATSSDGTQETQYF. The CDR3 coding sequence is TGTGCCACCAGCAGTGACGGGACCCAAGAGACCCAGTACTTC.